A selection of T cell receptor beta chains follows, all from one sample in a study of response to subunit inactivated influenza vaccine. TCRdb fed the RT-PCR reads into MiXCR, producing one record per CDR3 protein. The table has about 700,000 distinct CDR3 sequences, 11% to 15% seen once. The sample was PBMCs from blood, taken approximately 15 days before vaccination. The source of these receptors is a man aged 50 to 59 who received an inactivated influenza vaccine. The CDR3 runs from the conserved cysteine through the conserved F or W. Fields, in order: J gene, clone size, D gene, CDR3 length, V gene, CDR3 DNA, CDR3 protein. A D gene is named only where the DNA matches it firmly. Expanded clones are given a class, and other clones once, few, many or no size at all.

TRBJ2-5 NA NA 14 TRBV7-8 TGTGCCAGCAGTCCAGGGGTCCGAGGGGAGACCCAGTACTTC CASSPGVRGETQYF
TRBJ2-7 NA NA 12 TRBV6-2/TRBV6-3 TGTGCCAGCAGCTATCCCACTGGCGAGCAGTACTTC CASSYPTGEQYF
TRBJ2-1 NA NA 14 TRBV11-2 TGTGCCAGCAGCCAGCCCGCCCTTGGCAATGAGCAGTTCTTC CASSQPALGNEQFF
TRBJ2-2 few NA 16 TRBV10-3 TGTGCCATCAGGCCGGAGGGAAAACTGAACACCGGGGAGCTGTTTTTT CAIRPEGKLNTGELFF
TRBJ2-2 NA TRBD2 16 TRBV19 TGTGCCAGTAGTGCTAGCGGGAGGGCCGACACCGGGGAGCTGTTTTTT CASSASGRADTGELFF
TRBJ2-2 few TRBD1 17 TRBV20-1 TGCTGCGCTAGAGAGGACAGGGGCTCAGAAGTCACCGGGGAGCTGTTTTTT CCAREDRGSEVTGELFF
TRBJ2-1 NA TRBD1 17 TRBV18 TGTGCCAGCTCACCACCAACGGGACAGCCGAGCTTCAATGAGCAGTTCTTC CASSPPTGQPSFNEQFF
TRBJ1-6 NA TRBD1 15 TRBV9 TGTGCCAGCAGCTCAGCAGGACAGGGGACGACACCCCTCCACTTT CASSSAGQGTTPLHF
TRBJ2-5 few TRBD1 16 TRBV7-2 TGTGCCAGCAGCTTAAGGGACAGAGGGGGTCGAGAGACCCAGTACTTC CASSLRDRGGRETQYF
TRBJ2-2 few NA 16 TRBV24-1 TGTGCCACCAGAGGGTTGGGCACGAGCGGAACCGGGGAGCTGTTTTTT CATRGLGTSGTGELFF
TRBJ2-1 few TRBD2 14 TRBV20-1 TGCAGTGCTAGACTAGCGGGAGCTTTCGGTGAGCAGTTCTTC CSARLAGAFGEQFF
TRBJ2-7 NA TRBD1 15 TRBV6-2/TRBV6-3 TGTGCCAGCTGCGGACCGGGACAGGGTGTGTACGAGCAGTACTTC CASCGPGQGVYEQYF
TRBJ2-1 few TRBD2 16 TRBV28 TGTGCCAGCAGCTCCCAACGGACTAGCGGCTACAATGAGCAGTTCTTC CASSSQRTSGYNEQFF
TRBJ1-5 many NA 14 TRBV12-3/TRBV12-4 TGTGCCAGCAGTTTGATGGTGAAGAATCAGCCCCAGCATTTT CASSLMVKNQPQHF
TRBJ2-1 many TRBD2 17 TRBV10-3 TGTGCCATCAGTGAGTCGCTAGCGGGAGGTGGGGTCAATGAGCAGTTCTTC CAISESLAGGGVNEQFF
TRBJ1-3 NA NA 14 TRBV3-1 TGTGCCAGCAGCCAAGGGGACACTGGAAACACCATATATTTT CASSQGDTGNTIYF
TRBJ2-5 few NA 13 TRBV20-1 TGCAGTGCTAAGACAGGTCGAGGGGAGACCCAGTACTTC CSAKTGRGETQYF
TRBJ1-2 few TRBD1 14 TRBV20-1 TGCAGTGCAAGTACTAGACAGGGGGCGAGAGGCTACACCTTC CSASTRQGARGYTF
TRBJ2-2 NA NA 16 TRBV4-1 TGCGCCAGCAGCCAAGTGTGGGGGGGCTCCACCGGGGAGCTGTTTTTT CASSQVWGGSTGELFF
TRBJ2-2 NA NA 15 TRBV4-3 TGCGCCAGCAACCAGCGGCAGGGATACACCGGGGAGCTGTTTTTT CASNQRQGYTGELFF
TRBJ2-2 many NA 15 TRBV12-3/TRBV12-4 TGTGCCAGCAGTTTGGCTGGGGAGGCGACCGGGGAGCTGTTTTTT CASSLAGEATGELFF
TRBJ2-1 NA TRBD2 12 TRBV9 TGTGCCAGATCGTGCGGGGGCAATGAGCAGTTCTTC CARSCGGNEQFF
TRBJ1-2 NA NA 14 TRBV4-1 TGCGCCAGCACCCCCGGTCCAGGCGGGTATGGCTACACCTTC CASTPGPGGYGYTF
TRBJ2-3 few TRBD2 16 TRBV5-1 TGCGCCAGCAGCTTGGGGGCTAGCGGAGGCACAGATACGCAGTATTTT CASSLGASGGTDTQYF
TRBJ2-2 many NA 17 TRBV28 TGTGCCAGCAGTTTTGCTATAGGGGGAGTTCACACCGGGGAGCTGTTTTTT CASSFAIGGVHTGELFF
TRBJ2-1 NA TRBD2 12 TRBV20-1 TGCAGAACGAAGCGGGATCTGGATGAGCAGTTCTTC CRTKRDLDEQFF
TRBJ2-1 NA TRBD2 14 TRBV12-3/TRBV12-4 TGTGCCAGCAGGACTAGCGGAGCTCACAATGAGCAGTTCTTC CASRTSGAHNEQFF
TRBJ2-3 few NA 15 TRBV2 TGTGCCAGCAGTCACTTCATTTCACACACAGATACGCAGTATTTT CASSHFISHTDTQYF
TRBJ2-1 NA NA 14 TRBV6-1 TGTGCCAGCAGCCCGACTAGTACCCACAATGAGCAGTTCTTC CASSPTSTHNEQFF
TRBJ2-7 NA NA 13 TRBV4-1 TGCGCCAGCAGCCAAGAACCGGTCTACGAGCAGTACTTC CASSQEPVYEQYF
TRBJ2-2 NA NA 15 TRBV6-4 TGTGCCAGCAGCCCCGGTGGGGGGATCACCGGGGAGCTGTTTTTT CASSPGGGITGELFF
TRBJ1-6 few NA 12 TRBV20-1 TGCAGTGGGCAGGACTACAATTCACCCCTCCACTTT CSGQDYNSPLHF
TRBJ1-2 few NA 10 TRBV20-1 TGCAGTGCTGGCCACGCGGGCTACACCTTC CSAGHAGYTF
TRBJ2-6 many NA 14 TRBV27 TGTGCCTCCTGCACCAACTCTGGGGCCAACGTCCTGACTTTC CASCTNSGANVLTF
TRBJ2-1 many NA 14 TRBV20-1 TGCAGTGCTAGAGTGGGATACTCCTACAATGAGCAGTTCTTC CSARVGYSYNEQFF
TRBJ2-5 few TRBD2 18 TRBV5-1 TGCGCCAGCAGCTTGGGTCCCTACGAGCGGGGGCCCCAAGAGACCCAGTACTTC CASSLGPYERGPQETQYF
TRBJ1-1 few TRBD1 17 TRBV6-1 TGTGCCAGCAGAACAGGGGGTGGGGGCCGCTCGAACACTGAAGCTTTCTTT CASRTGGGGRSNTEAFF
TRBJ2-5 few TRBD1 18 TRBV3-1 TGTGCCAGCAGCCAAGCCGGGACAGGGGGCAAGTACCAAGAGACCCAGTACTTC CASSQAGTGGKYQETQYF
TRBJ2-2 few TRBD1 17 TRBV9 TGTGCCAGCAGCGTAGACCGACAGGGTGTTAACACCGGGGAGCTGTTTTTT CASSVDRQGVNTGELFF
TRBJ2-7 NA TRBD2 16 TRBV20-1 TGCAGTGCTAGAGAGACTAGAAGCGGGAGTGGCTACGAGCAGTACTTC CSARETRSGSGYEQYF
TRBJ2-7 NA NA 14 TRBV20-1 TGCAGTGCTAGAGACCTAAGCGCAGAGTACGAGCAGTACTTC CSARDLSAEYEQYF
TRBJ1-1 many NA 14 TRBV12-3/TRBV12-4 TGTGCCAGCAGTACCCGGACGGTGAACACTGAAGCTTTCTTT CASSTRTVNTEAFF
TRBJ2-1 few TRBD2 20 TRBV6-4 TGTGCCAGCAGTGACCCAGGACTAGCGGGAGCCATCCGGTCCTACAATGAGCAGTTTTTC CASSDPGLAGAIRSYNEQFF
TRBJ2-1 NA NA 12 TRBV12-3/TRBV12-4 TGTGCCAGCAGTTTAGGGGTAATCGGGCAGTTCTTC CASSLGVIGQFF
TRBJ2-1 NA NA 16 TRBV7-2 TGTGCCAGCAGCTTAGCGGCGGCCTACTCCTACAATGAGCAGTTCTTC CASSLAAAYSYNEQFF
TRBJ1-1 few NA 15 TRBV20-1 TGCAGTGCTAGGAAATTTGTCTCCATGGGCACTGAAGCTTTCTTT CSARKFVSMGTEAFF
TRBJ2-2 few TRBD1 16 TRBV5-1 TGCGCCAGCAGCGCCCCCGGGACAGGGGTCCTCGGGGAGCTGTTTTTT CASSAPGTGVLGELFF
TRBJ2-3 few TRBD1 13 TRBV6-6 TGTGCCAGCAGTCTAACCGGGACAGGGCGAATGTATTTT CASSLTGTGRMYF
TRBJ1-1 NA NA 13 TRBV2 TGTGGCAGCAGTGACGGTATGAACACTGAAGCTTTCTTT CGSSDGMNTEAFF
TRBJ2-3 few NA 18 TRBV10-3 TGTGCCATCAGTGAGTCTTGGAGGGCTTCTGGCTACACAGATACGCAGTATTTT CAISESWRASGYTDTQYF
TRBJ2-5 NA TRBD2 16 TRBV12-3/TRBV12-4 TGTGCCAGCAAAAGGGAGGGGAGCCCCAGGGAAGGGACCCAGTACTTC CASKREGSPREGTQYF
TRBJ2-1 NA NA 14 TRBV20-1 TGCAGTGCTAGAGATTCTTTCAGCGGCGATGAGCAGTTCTTC CSARDSFSGDEQFF